This TCR beta chain was identified in a study of blood T cells in healthy people across ages. This clonotype appeared a few times. From germline, CDR1 is SNHLY and CDR2 FYNNEI. This CDR3 is 13 amino acids long. The V and J ends lost 4 bases and 7 bases respectively, with 8 bases between them. A second PCR of roughly 7 to 11 cycles used a sample-barcoded 5' primer and a J-beta primer mix. Each CDR3 protein gets one entry after TCRdb re-called the 5' RACE reads with MiXCR. In the table there are 750,000 to 950,000 distinct CDR3 sequences, about 55% of which are singletons. The specimen was blood. The rearrangement links TRBV2 to TRBJ1-6; D unclear. The clonotype originates from an elderly man in good health. The CDR3 is CASSVLENSPLHF. The CDR3 DNA follows: TGTGCCAGCAGTGTTCTTGAGAATTCACCCCTCCACTTT.